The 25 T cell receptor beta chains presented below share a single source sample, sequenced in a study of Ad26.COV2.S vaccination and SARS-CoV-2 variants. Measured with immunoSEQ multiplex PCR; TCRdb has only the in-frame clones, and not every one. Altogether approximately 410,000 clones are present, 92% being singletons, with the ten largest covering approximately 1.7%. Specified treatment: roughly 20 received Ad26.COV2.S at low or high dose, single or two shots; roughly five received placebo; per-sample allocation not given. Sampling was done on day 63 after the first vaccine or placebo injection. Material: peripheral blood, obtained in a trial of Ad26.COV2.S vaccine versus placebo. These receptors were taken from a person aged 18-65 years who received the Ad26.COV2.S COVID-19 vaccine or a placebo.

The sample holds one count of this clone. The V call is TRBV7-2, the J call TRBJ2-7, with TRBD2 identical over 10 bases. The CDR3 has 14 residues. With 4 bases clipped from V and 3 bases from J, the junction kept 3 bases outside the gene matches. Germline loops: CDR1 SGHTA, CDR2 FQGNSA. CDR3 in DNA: TGTGCCAGCAGCTCCCTAGCGGGGGTCTACGAGCAGTACTTC. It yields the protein CASSSLAGVYEQYF.

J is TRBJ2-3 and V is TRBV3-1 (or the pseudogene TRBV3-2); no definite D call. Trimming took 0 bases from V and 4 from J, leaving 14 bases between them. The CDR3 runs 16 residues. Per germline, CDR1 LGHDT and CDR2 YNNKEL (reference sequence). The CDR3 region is CASSQEGAGRADTQYF. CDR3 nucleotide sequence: TGTGCCAGCAGCCAAGAAGGCGCAGGACGGGCAGATACGCAGTATTTT.

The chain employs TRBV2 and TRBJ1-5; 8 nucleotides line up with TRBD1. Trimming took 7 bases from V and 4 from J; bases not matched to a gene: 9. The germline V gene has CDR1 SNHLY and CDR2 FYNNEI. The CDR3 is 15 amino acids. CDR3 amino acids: CASTRAGTGNQPQHF. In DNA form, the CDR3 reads TGTGCCAGCACCCGAGCCGGGACAGGTAATCAGCCCCAGCATTTT. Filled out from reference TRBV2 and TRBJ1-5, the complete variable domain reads EPEVTQTPSHQVTQMGQEVILRCVPISNHLYFYWYRQILGQKVEFLVSFYNNEISEKSEIFDDQFSVERPDGSNFTLKIRSTKLEDSAMYFCASTRAGTGNQPQHFGDGTRLSIL.

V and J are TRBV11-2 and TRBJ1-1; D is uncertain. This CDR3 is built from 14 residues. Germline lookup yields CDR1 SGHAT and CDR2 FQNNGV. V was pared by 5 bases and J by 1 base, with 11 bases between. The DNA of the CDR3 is TGTGCCAGCAGCCACCGGACGGAGAACACTGAAGCTTTCTTT. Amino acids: CASSHRTENTEAFF.

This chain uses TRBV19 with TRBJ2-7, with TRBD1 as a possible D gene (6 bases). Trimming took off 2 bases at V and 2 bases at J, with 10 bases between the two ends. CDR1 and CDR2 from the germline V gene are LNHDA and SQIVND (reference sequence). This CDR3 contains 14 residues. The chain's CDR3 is CASSINQGPYEQYF. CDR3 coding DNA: TGTGCCAGTAGTATAAATCAGGGGCCCTACGAGCAGTACTTC.

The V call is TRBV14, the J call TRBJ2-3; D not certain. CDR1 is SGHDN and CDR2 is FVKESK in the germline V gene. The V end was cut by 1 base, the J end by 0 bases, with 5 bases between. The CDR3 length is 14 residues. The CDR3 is CASSQVASTDTQYF. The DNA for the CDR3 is TGTGCCAGCAGCCAAGTAGCTAGCACAGATACGCAGTATTTT.

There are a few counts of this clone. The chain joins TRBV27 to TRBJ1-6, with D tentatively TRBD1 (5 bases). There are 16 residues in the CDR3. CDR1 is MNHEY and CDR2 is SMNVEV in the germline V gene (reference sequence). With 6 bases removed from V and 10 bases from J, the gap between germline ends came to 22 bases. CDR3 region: CASRPQGRGSRSPLHF. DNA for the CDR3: TGTGCCAGCAGACCCCAGGGAAGGGGATCTAGATCACCCCTCCACTTT.

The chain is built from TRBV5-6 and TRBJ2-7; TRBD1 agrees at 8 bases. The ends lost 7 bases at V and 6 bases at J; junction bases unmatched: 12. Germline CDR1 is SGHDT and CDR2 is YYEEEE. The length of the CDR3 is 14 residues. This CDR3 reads CASAVSGQAREQYF. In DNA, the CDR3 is TGTGCCAGCGCCGTATCGGGACAGGCCCGCGAGCAGTACTTC.

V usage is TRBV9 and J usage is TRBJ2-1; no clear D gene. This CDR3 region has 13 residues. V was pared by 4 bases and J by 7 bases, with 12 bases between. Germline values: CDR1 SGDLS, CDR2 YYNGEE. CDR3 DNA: TGTGCCAGCAGCTCACACCTTGGGAATGAGCAGTTCTTC. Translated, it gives CASSSHLGNEQFF.

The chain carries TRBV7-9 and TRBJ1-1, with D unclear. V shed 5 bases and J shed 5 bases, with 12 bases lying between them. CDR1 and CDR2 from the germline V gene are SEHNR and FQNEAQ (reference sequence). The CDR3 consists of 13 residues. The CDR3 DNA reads TGTGCCAGCAGCACCAAAAGTGGGACTGAAGCTTTCTTT. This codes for CASSTKSGTEAFF.

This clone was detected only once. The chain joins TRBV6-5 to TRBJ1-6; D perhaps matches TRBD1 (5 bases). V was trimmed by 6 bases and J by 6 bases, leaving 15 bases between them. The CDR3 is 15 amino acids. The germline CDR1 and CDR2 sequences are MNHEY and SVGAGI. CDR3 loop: CASSRPTAPNSPLHF. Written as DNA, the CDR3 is TGTGCCAGCAGCCGACCGACAGCACCTAATTCACCCCTCCACTTT.

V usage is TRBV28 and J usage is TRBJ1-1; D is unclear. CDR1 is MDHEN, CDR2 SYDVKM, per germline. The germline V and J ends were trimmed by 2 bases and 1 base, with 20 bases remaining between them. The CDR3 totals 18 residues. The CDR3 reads CASSLIAWTPRANTEAFF. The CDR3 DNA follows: TGTGCCAGCAGTTTAATCGCTTGGACCCCCCGAGCGAACACTGAAGCTTTCTTT.

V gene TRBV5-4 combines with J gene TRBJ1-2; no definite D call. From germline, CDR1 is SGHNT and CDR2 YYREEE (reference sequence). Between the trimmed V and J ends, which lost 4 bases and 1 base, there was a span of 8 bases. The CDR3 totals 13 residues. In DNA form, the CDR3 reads TGTGCCAGCAGCCCAGACAATAACTATGGCTACACCTTC. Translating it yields CASSPDNNYGYTF.

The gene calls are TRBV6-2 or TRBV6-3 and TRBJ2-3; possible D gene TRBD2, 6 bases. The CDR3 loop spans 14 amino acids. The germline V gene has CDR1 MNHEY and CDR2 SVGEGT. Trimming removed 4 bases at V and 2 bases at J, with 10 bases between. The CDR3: CASSWGLFTDTQYF. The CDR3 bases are TGTGCCAGCAGTTGGGGACTCTTCACAGATACGCAGTATTTT.

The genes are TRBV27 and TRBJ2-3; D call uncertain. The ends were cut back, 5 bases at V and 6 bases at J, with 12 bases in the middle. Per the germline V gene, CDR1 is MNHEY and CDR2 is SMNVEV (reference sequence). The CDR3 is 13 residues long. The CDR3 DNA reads TGTGCCAGCAGTACCCGTATTTGGGATACGCAGTATTTT. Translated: CASSTRIWDTQYF.

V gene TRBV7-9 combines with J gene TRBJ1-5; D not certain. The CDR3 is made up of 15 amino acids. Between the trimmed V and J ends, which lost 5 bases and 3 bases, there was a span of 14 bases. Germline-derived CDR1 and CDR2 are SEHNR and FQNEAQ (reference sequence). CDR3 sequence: CASSQWTGSNQPQHF. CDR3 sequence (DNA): TGTGCCAGCAGCCAGTGGACGGGGTCCAATCAGCCCCAGCATTTT.

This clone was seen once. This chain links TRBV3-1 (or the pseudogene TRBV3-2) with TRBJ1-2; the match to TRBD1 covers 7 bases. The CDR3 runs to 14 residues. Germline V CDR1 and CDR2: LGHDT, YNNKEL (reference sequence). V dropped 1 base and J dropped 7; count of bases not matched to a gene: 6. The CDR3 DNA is TGTGCCAGCAGCCAAGTGACAGGGTTCGCTGGCTACACCTTC. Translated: CASSQVTGFAGYTF.

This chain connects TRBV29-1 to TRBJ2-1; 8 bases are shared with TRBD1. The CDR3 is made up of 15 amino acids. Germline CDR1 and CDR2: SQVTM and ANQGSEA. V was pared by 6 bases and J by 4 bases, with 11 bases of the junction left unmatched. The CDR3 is CSVSEAGGVYNEQFF. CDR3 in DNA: TGCAGCGTCTCCGAGGCAGGGGGCGTATACAATGAGCAGTTCTTC.

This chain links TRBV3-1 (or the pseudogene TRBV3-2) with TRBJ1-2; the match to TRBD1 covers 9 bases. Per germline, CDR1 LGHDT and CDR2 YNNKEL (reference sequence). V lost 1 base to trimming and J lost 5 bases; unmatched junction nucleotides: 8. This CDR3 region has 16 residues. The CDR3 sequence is CASSQAWTGAGYGYTF. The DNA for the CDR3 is TGTGCCAGCAGCCAAGCTTGGACAGGGGCAGGGTATGGCTACACCTTC.

The chain's CDR3 is CPRPTAGGGTGELFF. In nucleotides, the CDR3 is TGTCCCCGCCCCACGGCGGGGGGGGGCACCGGGGAGCTGTTTTTT. This chain connects TRBV28 to TRBJ2-2; the match to TRBD2 covers 9 bases. This CDR3 is built from 15 residues. In germline, CDR1 is MDHEN, CDR2 SYDVKM.

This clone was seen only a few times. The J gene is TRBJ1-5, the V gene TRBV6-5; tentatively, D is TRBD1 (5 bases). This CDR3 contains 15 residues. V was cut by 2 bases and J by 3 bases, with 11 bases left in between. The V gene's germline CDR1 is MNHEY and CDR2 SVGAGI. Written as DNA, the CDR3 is TGTGCCAGCAGTTACGGGGGTGGGATCAATCAGCCCCAGCATTTT. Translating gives CASSYGGGINQPQHF.

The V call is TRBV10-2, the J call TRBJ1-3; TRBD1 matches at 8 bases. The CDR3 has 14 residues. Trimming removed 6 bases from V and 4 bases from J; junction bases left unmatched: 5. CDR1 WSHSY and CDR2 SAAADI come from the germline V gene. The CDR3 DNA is TGCGCCAGCAGGGAGACAGGGGAAGGAAACACCATATATTTT. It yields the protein CASRETGEGNTIYF.

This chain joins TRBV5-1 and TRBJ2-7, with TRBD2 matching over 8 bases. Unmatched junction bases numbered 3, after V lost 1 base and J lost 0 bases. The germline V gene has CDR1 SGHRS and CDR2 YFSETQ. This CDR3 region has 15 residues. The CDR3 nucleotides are TGCGCCAGCAGCTTGTTCGGGGGGGCCTCCTACGAGCAGTACTTC. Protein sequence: CASSLFGGASYEQYF.

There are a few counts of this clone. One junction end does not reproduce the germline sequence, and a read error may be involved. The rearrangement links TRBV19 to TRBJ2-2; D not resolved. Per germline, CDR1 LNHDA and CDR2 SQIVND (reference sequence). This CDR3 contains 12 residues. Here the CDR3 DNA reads TGTGCAAGTAGTAAGGACACCGGGGAGCTGTTTTTT. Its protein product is CASSKDTGELFF.

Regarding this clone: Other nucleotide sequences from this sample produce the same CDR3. DNA for the CDR3: TGTGCCAGCAGTTTAACGGCCGGGGAGCTGTTTTTT. Translating it yields CASSLTAGELFF. This chain uses TRBV27 with TRBJ2-2, with D unresolved. The CDR3 consists of 12 residues. The V end was cut by 2 bases, the J end by 6 bases, with 4 bases between. Germline V gives CDR1 MNHEY, CDR2 SMNVEV (reference sequence).